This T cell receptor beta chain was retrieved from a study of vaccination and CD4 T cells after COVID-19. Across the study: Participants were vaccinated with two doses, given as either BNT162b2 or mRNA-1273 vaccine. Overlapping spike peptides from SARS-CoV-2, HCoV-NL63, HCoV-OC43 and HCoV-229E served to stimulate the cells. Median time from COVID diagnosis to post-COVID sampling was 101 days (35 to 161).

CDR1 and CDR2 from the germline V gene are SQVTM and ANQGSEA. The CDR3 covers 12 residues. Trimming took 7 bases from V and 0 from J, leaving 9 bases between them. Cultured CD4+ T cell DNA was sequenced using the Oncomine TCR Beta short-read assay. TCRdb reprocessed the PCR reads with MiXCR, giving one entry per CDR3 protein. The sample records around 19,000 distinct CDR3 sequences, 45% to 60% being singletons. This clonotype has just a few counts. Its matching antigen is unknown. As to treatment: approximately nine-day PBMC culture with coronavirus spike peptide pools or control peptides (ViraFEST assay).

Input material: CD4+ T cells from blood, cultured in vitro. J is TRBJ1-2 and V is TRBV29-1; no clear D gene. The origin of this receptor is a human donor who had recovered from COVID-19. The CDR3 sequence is CSGRDTNYGYTF. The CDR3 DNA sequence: TGCAGCGGCCGGGATACTAACTATGGCTACACCTTC.